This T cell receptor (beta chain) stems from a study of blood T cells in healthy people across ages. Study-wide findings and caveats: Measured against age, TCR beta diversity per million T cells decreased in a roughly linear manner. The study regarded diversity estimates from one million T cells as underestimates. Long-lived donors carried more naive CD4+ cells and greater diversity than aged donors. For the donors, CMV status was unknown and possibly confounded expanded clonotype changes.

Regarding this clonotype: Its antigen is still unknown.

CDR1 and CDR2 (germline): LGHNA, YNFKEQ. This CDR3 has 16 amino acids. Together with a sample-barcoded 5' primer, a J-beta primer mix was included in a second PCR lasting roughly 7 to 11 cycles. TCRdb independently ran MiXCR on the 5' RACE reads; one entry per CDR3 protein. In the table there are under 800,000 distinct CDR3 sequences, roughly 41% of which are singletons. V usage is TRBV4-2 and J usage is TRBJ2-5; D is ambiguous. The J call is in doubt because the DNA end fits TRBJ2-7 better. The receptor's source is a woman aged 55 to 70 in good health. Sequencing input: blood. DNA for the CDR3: TGTGCCAGCAGCCAAGATCCCGCTGTTGGGCATGGCGAGCAGTACTTC. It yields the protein CASSQDPAVGHGEQYF.